The next 18 T cell receptor beta chains were all read from a single sample in a study of tumor-infiltrating lymphocytes in primary liver carcinoma. Extraction of RNA together with DNA used roughly 19-32 mg of unsorted bulk tissue. TCR beta cDNA was prepared out of around 460 ng total RNA by means of a constant-region primer. Three nested multiplex PCR rounds, a slightly modified ARM-PCR, produced the libraries for TCR beta. Each of the first two PCR rounds ran approximately 10 cycles with TRBV1-TRBV30 forward and C-beta reverse primers. TCRdb fed the multiplex PCR reads into MiXCR, producing one record per CDR3 protein. The table shows around 79,000 distinct CDR3 sequences, with roughly two thirds occurring only once. The source material was tumor-adjacent normal liver tissue. The receptors come from a middle-aged man with primary liver carcinoma and hepatitis B virus infection.

A few counts support this clonotype. The V gene is TRBV24-1, the J gene TRBJ2-1, with TRBD2 matching over 7 bases. The germline V gene has CDR1 KGHDR and CDR2 SFDVKD. This CDR3 has 13 residues. Trimming cost V 8 bases and J 12 bases; bases outside gene matches: 12. Written as DNA, the CDR3 is TGTGCCACCACCAAGACTGGGGGGGATGGGCAGTTCTTC. This translates into CATTKTGGDGQFF.

The chain combines TRBV29-1 with TRBJ1-2, with 9 bases fitting TRBD1. The germline CDR1 and CDR2 sequences are SQVTM and ANQGSEA. The V segment lost 2 bases and the J segment 3 bases; nucleotides outside the gene matches: 10. There are 16 residues in the CDR3. CDR3 region: CSVEKGQRDRDYGYTF. For the CDR3, the DNA is TGCAGCGTTGAAAAAGGTCAGAGGGACAGGGACTATGGCTACACCTTC. Based on the CDR3 plus reference TRBV29-1 and TRBJ1-2, the full variable domain is SAVISQKPSRDICQRGTSLTIQCQVDSQVTMMFWYRQQPGQSLTLIATANQGSEATYESGFVIDKFPISRPNLTFSTLTVSNMSPEDSSIYLCSVEKGQRDRDYGYTFGSGTRLTVV.

Worth noting for this clonotype: This may arise from a read error, as a much more abundant clone is one base away. The J gene is TRBJ2-7, the V gene TRBV28; D is undetermined. Germline CDR1 is MDHEN and CDR2 is SYDVKM. The CDR3 loop spans 14 amino acids. As DNA, the CDR3 is TGTGTCAGCAGAAAGACGGGCCGATCCTACGAGCAGTACTTC. It specifies CVSRKTGRSYEQYF.

The rearrangement joins TRBV6-1 to TRBJ2-2, with D perhaps matching TRBD2 (5 bases). Trimming left V 4 bases short and J 4 bases short, with 10 bases between. Germline-derived CDR1 and CDR2 are MNHNS and SASEGT. This CDR3 spans 14 amino acids. The CDR3 region is CASSGASSTGELFF. The CDR3 DNA reads as TGTGCCAGCAGTGGTGCTAGCAGCACCGGGGAGCTGTTTTTT.

The rearrangement uses TRBV29-1 and TRBJ1-2; D is possibly TRBD1 (6 bases). The germline gives CDR1 SQVTM, CDR2 ANQGSEA. With 6 bases removed from V and 11 bases from J, the gap between germline ends came to 25 bases. This CDR3 has 14 residues. The DNA for the CDR3 is TGCAGCGTCAAGTTTGGACAGTCAATCTATGAGTACACCTTC. It yields the protein CSVKFGQSIYEYTF. Drawing the rest from reference TRBV29-1 and TRBJ1-2, the complete variable domain is SAVISQKPSRDICQRGTSLTIQCQVDSQVTMMFWYRQQPGQSLTLIATANQGSEATYESGFVIDKFPISRPNLTFSTLTVSNMSPEDSSIYLCSVKFGQSIYEYTFGSGTRLTVV.

Regarding this clonotype: Germline and junction disagree at one end, which may indicate a read error. The rearrangement uses TRBV7-9 and TRBJ1-1; D gene ambiguous. Germline lookup yields CDR1 SEHNR and CDR2 FQNEAQ (reference sequence). The CDR3 loop spans 14 amino acids. CDR3 loop: CASNFAVVNTEALF. CDR3 bases: TGTGCCAGCAACTTCGCAGTAGTGAACACTGAAGCTCTCTTT.

This clonotype was recorded at least ten times. The chain links TRBV7-9 to TRBJ2-2; D unclear. In germline, CDR1 is SEHNR, CDR2 FQNEAQ (reference sequence). The CDR3 length is 14 residues. The V end lost 5 bases, the J end lost 6 bases, and 13 bases lay between the germline ends. CDR3 sequence reads: CASSLPQVAGELFF. In DNA form, the CDR3 reads TGTGCCAGCAGCCTTCCCCAGGTGGCCGGGGAGCTGTTTTTT.

With regard to this clonotype: This is likely a read error, given that the CDR3 carries no conserved phenylalanine or tryptophan at its end. The limits of the CDR3 on the DNA are not certain, so only TCRdb's listed CDR3 is given. The genes are TRBV11-2 and TRBJ2-2. From its first to its last residue, the CDR3 has 13 amino acids. Germline assignment: CDR1 SGHAT and CDR2 FQNNGV. CDR3 protein: CTSSLQYTGELLC.

The chain couples TRBV2 to TRBJ2-3; no definite D call. Trimming pared 2 bases from V and 7 bases from J, leaving 19 bases between. The CDR3 totals 16 residues. In germline, CDR1 is SNHLY, CDR2 FYNNEI. CDR3 amino acids: CASSENEVTSQHTQYF. The CDR3 bases are TGTGCCAGCAGTGAAAATGAGGTTACGTCGCAGCATACGCAGTATTTT.

Turning to this clonotype: A read error may produce the germline difference seen at one junction end. V gene TRBV5-4 combines with J gene TRBJ1-5, with D possibly matching TRBD1 (6 bases). CDR3 size: 16 residues. Germline CDR1 and CDR2: SGHNT and YYREEE (reference sequence). The CDR3 DNA reads as TGTGCCAACAGCTTGGGGGGCAGGGATAGCAATCAGCCCCAGCATTTT. Translated: CANSLGGRDSNQPQHF.

Points on this clonotype: One end of the junction does not line up with germline, which may come from a read error. V usage is TRBV29-1 and J usage is TRBJ2-5, with D possibly being TRBD2 (5 bases). The CDR3 has 15 residues. Germline V gene lookup returns CDR1 SQVTM and CDR2 ANQGSEA. CDR3 loop: CSVESAAGRSEIQYF. CDR3 nucleotide sequence: TGCAGCGTTGAGTCCGCGGCGGGTAGATCGGAGATCCAGTACTTC.

The J gene is TRBJ1-2, the V gene TRBV29-1, with D perhaps TRBD1 (5 bases). With 7 bases removed from V and 0 bases from J, the gap between germline ends came to 12 bases. Germline CDR1 is SQVTM and CDR2 is ANQGSEA. The CDR3 is made up of 13 amino acids. DNA for the CDR3: TGCAGCGCCTCGGGGCTTTCTAACTATGGCTACACCTTC. It yields the protein CSASGLSNYGYTF.

This chain links TRBV4-1 with TRBJ1-6; tentative D call: TRBD1 (5 bases). Germline assignment: CDR1 MGHRA and CDR2 YSYEKL. The CDR3 has 16 amino acids. Deletions cut 0 bases from V and 7 bases from J, with 13 bases between. The CDR3 bases are TGCGCCAGCAGCCAAGAATGGGGGGTTCGAAATTCACCCCTCCACTTT. This sequence encodes CASSQEWGVRNSPLHF.

With respect to this clonotype: A much more abundant neighbour one base away suggests this may be a read error. The V and J genes are TRBV7-9 and TRBJ1-5, with TRBD1 identical over 7 bases. Germline V CDR1 and CDR2: SEHNR, FQNEAQ (reference sequence). The junction had 9 bases not matched to a gene; V was cut back by 7 bases and J by 6 bases. The CDR3 contains 14 residues. CDR3 region: CASNFGQDGQPQHF. In nucleotides, the CDR3 is TGTGCCAGCAACTTCGGACAGGACGGTCAGCCCCAGCATTTT.

Concerning this clonotype itself: Its ends do not fully match the called genes, so a read error is possible. The chain employs TRBV7-9 and TRBJ2-3; 16 bases fit TRBD2. Germline V gives CDR1 SEHNR, CDR2 FQNEAQ (reference sequence). The CDR3 consists of 20 residues. The CDR3 coding sequence is TGCGCCAGCAACTGGCCCCCGGGACTAGCGGGGGGGCCGGCTTCAGATACGCAGTATTTT. Protein sequence: CASNWPPGLAGGPASDTQYF.

The rearrangement links TRBV5-4 to TRBJ2-3, with D possibly being TRBD1 (5 bases). Germline loops: CDR1 SGHNT, CDR2 YYREEE (reference sequence). Trimming stripped 1 base from V and 8 bases from J, with 14 bases between. This CDR3 contains 14 residues. CDR3 in amino acids: CASSLMQGTGTQYF. CDR3 DNA sequence: TGTGCCAGCAGCTTGATGCAGGGCACCGGTACGCAGTATTTT.

Only a few counts were recorded for this clonotype. The CDR3 protein is CTNSYSKFSRENGYTF. CDR3 sequence (DNA): TGTACCAACAGTTACTCGAAGTTTTCCAGGGAGAATGGCTACACCTTC. The rearrangement joins TRBV6-2 or TRBV6-3 to TRBJ1-2, with D perhaps matching TRBD1 (5 bases). This CDR3 is 16 amino acids long. Germline values: CDR1 MNHEY, CDR2 SVGEGT.

Of note for this clonotype: A read error may be the cause here, since a much bigger clone is one base away. The V call is TRBV28, the J call TRBJ2-7; no definite D call. Germline-derived CDR1 and CDR2 are MDHEN and SYDVKM. The CDR3 has 11 amino acids. In DNA form, the CDR3 reads TGTGCCAGCAGTTTATCCCACGACCAGTACTTC. Translated: CASSLSHDQYF.